One and the same sample provided the 21 T cell receptor beta chains below, sequenced in a study of OX40 agonist ivuxolimab in advanced cancers. The table came from immunoSEQ multiplex PCR; TCRdb's copy has only in-frame clones and leaves some out. The top ten hold less than 0.9% of the sample, which has approximately 68,000 clones, about nine tenths seen once. The sequencing here drew on CD4+ or CD8+ T cells sorted from blood, taken in a trial of the OX40 agonist ivuxolimab. Receptors were obtained from an adult with an advanced solid tumor such as melanoma, head and neck, liver or kidney cancer.

The V and J genes are TRBV2 and TRBJ1-1; D is perhaps TRBD1 (5 bases). Germline V gene lookup returns CDR1 SNHLY and CDR2 FYNNEI. Trimming pared 2 bases from V and 5 bases from J, leaving 6 bases between. The CDR3 is made up of 12 amino acids. Here the CDR3 DNA reads TGTGCCAGCAGTGAACGGGGGACTGAAGCTTTCTTT. Encoded protein: CASSERGTEAFF.

The rearrangement joins TRBV25-1 to TRBJ1-5; 7 bases are shared with TRBD1. CDR1 and CDR2 (germline): MGHDK, SYGVNS. Trimming cost V 2 bases and J 6 bases; bases outside gene matches: 10. This CDR3 has 16 amino acids. This chain's CDR3 is CASSENGGTVAQPQHF. In nucleotides, the CDR3 is TGTGCCAGCAGTGAAAACGGCGGGACAGTAGCTCAGCCCCAGCATTTT.

V and J are TRBV5-1 and TRBJ2-7, with a tentative D call TRBD2 (6 bases). This CDR3 has 13 residues. Trimming took 4 bases from V and 0 from J, leaving 8 bases between them. Germline CDR1 and CDR2: SGHRS and YFSETQ. The CDR3 coding sequence is TGCGCCAGCAGCCCGGGGGACTCCTACGAGCAGTACTTC. Protein product: CASSPGDSYEQYF.

The chain combines TRBV5-5 with TRBJ2-5, with D perhaps matching TRBD2 (5 bases). Germline CDR1 reads SGHKS; CDR2 reads YYEKEE (reference sequence). V lost 4 bases and J 3 bases, leaving 16 bases between the germline ends. The CDR3 runs to 15 residues. Here the CDR3 DNA reads TGTGCCAGCAGCGAAGAAACCCCGGGGAAAGAGACCCAGTACTTC. It yields the protein CASSEETPGKETQYF.

This clone is a singleton in its sample. The chain employs TRBV6-6 and TRBJ1-1; 7 bases agree with TRBD1. The CDR3 spans 14 residues. Germline V gene lookup returns CDR1 MNHNY and CDR2 SVGAGI (reference sequence). V lost 6 bases and J lost 4; bases outside the gene matches: 8. The CDR3, as DNA: TGTGCCAGCAGCCGCGACAGGGTAAGCACTGAAGCTTTCTTT. This gives the protein CASSRDRVSTEAFF.

The chain joins TRBV5-4 to TRBJ2-7, with 7 bases lining up with TRBD1. Per the germline V gene, CDR1 is SGHNT and CDR2 is YYREEE (reference sequence). Germline trimming cut 4 bases from V and 2 bases from J; bases unmatched to any gene: 9. CDR3 size: 15 residues. CDR3 loop: CASSQVSDRTYEQYF. The CDR3 DNA is TGTGCCAGCAGCCAAGTCTCGGACAGGACCTACGAGCAGTACTTC.

The V gene is TRBV9, the J gene TRBJ2-2, with 7 bases lining up with TRBD2. The CDR3 has 18 residues. Germline CDR1 reads SGDLS; CDR2 reads YYNGEE. V lost 4 bases to trimming and J lost 1 base; unmatched junction nucleotides: 13. The DNA of the CDR3 is TGTGCCAGCAGCCCGCTGCTCGGGAGGTTCCAGAACACCGGGGAGCTGTTTTTT. Amino acids: CASSPLLGRFQNTGELFF.

The chain has TRBV18 and TRBJ1-1; weak D call: TRBD1 (5 bases). Germline loops: CDR1 KGHSH, CDR2 LQKENI. Trimming took off 2 bases at V and 6 bases at J, with 10 bases between the two ends. This CDR3 spans 13 amino acids. For the CDR3, the DNA is TGTGCCAGCTCACCAGGGGCGAGGGCTGAAGCTTTCTTT. Residues: CASSPGARAEAFF.

This chain joins TRBV10-3 and TRBJ1-1; 8 bases agree with TRBD1. Germline CDR1 reads ENHRY; CDR2 reads SYGVKD. The CDR3 length is 14 residues. With 9 bases clipped from V and 0 bases from J, the junction kept 6 bases outside the gene matches. The CDR3 DNA is TGTGCCATTGGACAGGGAAGAATGAACACTGAAGCTTTCTTT. Its protein product is CAIGQGRMNTEAFF.

The rearrangement links TRBV10-2 to TRBJ2-7; D remains ambiguous. Germline CDR1 and CDR2: WSHSY and SAAADI. This CDR3 is built from 15 residues. The V and J ends lost 6 bases and 5 bases respectively, with 20 bases between them. CDR3 sequence: CASRDGLAAFDEQYF. The CDR3 coding sequence is TGCGCCAGCAGGGATGGGCTGGCAGCTTTCGACGAGCAGTACTTC.

V and J are TRBV19 and TRBJ2-7; TRBD1 agrees at 10 bases. The CDR3 totals 15 residues. Germline lookup yields CDR1 LNHDA and CDR2 SQIVND (reference sequence). V dropped 3 bases and J dropped 5; count of bases not matched to a gene: 7. The CDR3 is CASSITGTGVDEQYF. CDR3 nucleotide sequence: TGTGCCAGTAGTATTACCGGGACAGGGGTCGACGAGCAGTACTTC. The complete variable domain, with remaining parts taken from reference TRBV19 and TRBJ2-7, reads DGGITQSPKYLFRKEGQNVTLSCEQNLNHDAMYWYRQDPGQGLRLIYYSQIVNDFQKGDIAEGYSVSREKKESFPLTVTSAQKNPTAFYLCASSITGTGVDEQYFGPGTRLTVT.

The chain employs TRBV25-1 and TRBJ2-3; 7 nucleotides agree with TRBD2. Germline lookup yields CDR1 MGHDK and CDR2 SYGVNS. This CDR3 has 14 residues. V was pared by 7 bases and J by 3 bases, with 7 bases of the junction left unmatched. The CDR3 sequence is CASTRRGKTDTQYF. The CDR3 DNA follows: TGTGCCAGCACTAGGCGGGGGAAGACAGATACGCAGTATTTT.

The chain combines TRBV6-6 with TRBJ1-5; the D gene is possibly TRBD1 (5 bases). Trimming took off 6 bases at V and 3 bases at J, with 18 bases between the two ends. Germline V gene lookup returns CDR1 MNHNY and CDR2 SVGAGI (reference sequence). The CDR3 has 16 residues. The CDR3 protein is CASRDSGTDFNQPQHF. In DNA, the CDR3 is TGTGCCAGCAGAGACAGTGGAACCGATTTCAATCAGCCCCAGCATTTT.

This chain connects TRBV18 to TRBJ2-1; D perhaps matches TRBD1 (6 bases). The CDR3 is made up of 13 amino acids. Germline loops: CDR1 KGHSH, CDR2 LQKENI. Trimming removed 6 bases at V and 7 bases at J, with 13 bases between. Here the CDR3 reads CASSSNRDNEQFF. Here the CDR3 DNA reads TGTGCCAGCTCGTCAAACAGGGATAATGAGCAGTTCTTC.

The chain carries TRBV27 and TRBJ1-6, with 9 bases matching TRBD1. The germline CDR1 and CDR2 sequences are MNHEY and SMNVEV (reference sequence). CDR3 length equals 16 residues. Unmatched junction bases numbered 4, after V lost 6 bases and J lost 1 base. CDR3 in amino acids: CASSYRGQSYNSPLHF. The DNA of the CDR3 is TGTGCCAGCAGCTACAGGGGGCAGTCCTATAATTCACCCCTCCACTTT.

The rearrangement joins TRBV5-1 to TRBJ2-3; maybe TRBD2 (6 bases). V was shortened by 6 bases and J by 5 bases, with 19 bases between the two germline ends. Germline-derived CDR1 and CDR2 are SGHRS and YFSETQ. CDR3 length: 15 amino acids. As DNA, the CDR3 is TGCGCCAGCAAGCGTACACTAGCAGATGGAGATACGCAGTATTTT. Its translation: CASKRTLADGDTQYF. Variable domain in full (rest from reference TRBV5-1 and TRBJ2-3): KAGVTQTPRYLIKTRGQQVTLSCSPISGHRSVSWYQQTPGQGLQFLFEYFSETQRNKGNFPGRFSGRQFSNSRSEMNVSTLELGDSALYLCASKRTLADGDTQYFGPGTRLTVL.

The chain has TRBV10-3 and TRBJ1-2, with D possibly matching TRBD1 (5 bases). Germline V gives CDR1 ENHRY, CDR2 SYGVKD. This CDR3 contains 15 residues. Deletions cut 10 bases from V and 0 bases from J, with 18 bases between. The CDR3 DNA reads TGTGCCACCCGCGACAGACCTGAAGCTAACTATGGCTACACCTTC. It encodes CATRDRPEANYGYTF.

The chain recombines TRBV28 with TRBJ1-5, with 7 bases aligning to TRBD1. Unmatched junction bases numbered 14, after V lost 2 bases and J lost 7 bases. This CDR3 has 17 residues. The germline CDR1 and CDR2 sequences are MDHEN and SYDVKM. CDR3 residues: CASSLAPSTGKGQPQHF. The CDR3 DNA is TGTGCCAGCAGTTTAGCACCCTCGACAGGGAAAGGACAGCCCCAGCATTTT. Complete variable domain (other parts from reference TRBV28 and TRBJ1-5): DVKVTQSSRYLVKRTGEKVFLECVQDMDHENMFWYRQDPGLGLRLIYFSYDVKMKEKGDIPEGYSVSREKKERFSLILESASTNQTSMYLCASSLAPSTGKGQPQHFGDGTRLSIL.

J is TRBJ2-2 and V is TRBV6-5; D is unclear. The CDR3 sequence is 12 residues long. Germline V lookup: CDR1 MNHEY, CDR2 SVGAGI. The V end was cut by 4 bases, the J end by 4 bases, with 4 bases between. The chain's CDR3 is CASSFVTGELFF. In DNA, the CDR3 is TGTGCCAGCAGTTTCGTCACCGGGGAGCTGTTTTTT.

The table lists this clone with a count of one. The chain joins TRBV15 to TRBJ2-1; 9 bases match TRBD1. Germline CDR1 LNHNV, CDR2 YYDKDF (reference sequence). The CDR3 is 15 amino acids. The ends lost 5 bases at V and 8 bases at J; junction bases unmatched: 10. The CDR3, as DNA: TGTGCCACCAGCCCAAGAGGGACAGGGTTCGATGAGCAGTTCTTC. This encodes CATSPRGTGFDEQFF.

This clone occurred a few times. This chain links TRBV9 with TRBJ1-1; unclear D gene. V lost 0 bases and J lost 1, with 7 bases in between. From germline, CDR1 is SGDLS and CDR2 YYNGEE. CDR3 length equals 14 residues. The chain's CDR3 is CASSVASTNTEAFF. CDR3 DNA sequence: TGTGCCAGCAGCGTAGCAAGTACGAACACTGAAGCTTTCTTT.